This TCR beta chain is drawn from a study of identical twins. Regarding the study as a whole: Models, which agreed with sharing between unrelated individuals, nonetheless underestimated the out-of-frame TCR alpha sharing seen in monozygotic twins. Twin pairs' shared out-of-frame alpha sequences were enriched in low generation probability.

This clonotype has more than one count but fewer than ten. Its antigen is unknown. One entry per CDR3 protein, called by TCRdb with MiXCR from the 5' RACE reads. The sample contains roughly 150,000 distinct CDR3 sequences, approximately 3.5% of which appear only once. The V gene's germline CDR1 is GTSNPN and CDR2 SVGIG (reference sequence). CDR3 length: 12 residues. Trimming pared 1 base from V and 8 bases from J, leaving 8 bases between. The J gene is TRBJ1-4, the V gene TRBV30, with D maybe TRBD1 (6 bases). The source of this sequence is a man younger than 35 in good health. The sample taken for sequencing was memory T cells sorted from blood. The CDR3 reads CAWSERGEKLFF. The CDR3 DNA follows: TGTGCCTGGAGTGAAAGGGGGGAAAAACTGTTTTTT.